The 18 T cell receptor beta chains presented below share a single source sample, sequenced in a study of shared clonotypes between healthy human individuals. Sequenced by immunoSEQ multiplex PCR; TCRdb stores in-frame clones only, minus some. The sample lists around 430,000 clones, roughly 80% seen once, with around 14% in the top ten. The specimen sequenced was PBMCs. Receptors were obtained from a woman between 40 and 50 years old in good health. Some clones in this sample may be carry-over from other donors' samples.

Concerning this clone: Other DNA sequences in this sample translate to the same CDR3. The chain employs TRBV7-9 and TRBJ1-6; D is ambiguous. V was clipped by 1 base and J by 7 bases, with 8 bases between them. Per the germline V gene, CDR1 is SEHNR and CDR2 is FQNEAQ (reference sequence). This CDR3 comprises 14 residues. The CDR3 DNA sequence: TGTGCCAGCAGCTTAGAACAATACAATTCACCCCTCCACTTT. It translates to CASSLEQYNSPLHF.

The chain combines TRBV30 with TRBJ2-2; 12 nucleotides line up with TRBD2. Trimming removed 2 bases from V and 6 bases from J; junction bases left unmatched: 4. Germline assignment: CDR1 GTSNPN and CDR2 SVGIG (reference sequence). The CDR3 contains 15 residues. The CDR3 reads CAWSPGLAGPGELFF. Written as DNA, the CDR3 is TGTGCCTGGAGTCCGGGACTAGCGGGCCCCGGGGAGCTGTTTTTT.

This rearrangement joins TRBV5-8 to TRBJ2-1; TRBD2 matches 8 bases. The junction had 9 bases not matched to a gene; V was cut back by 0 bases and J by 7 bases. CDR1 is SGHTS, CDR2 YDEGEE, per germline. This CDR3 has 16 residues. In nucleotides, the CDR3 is TGTGCCAGCAGCTTGGTCGGGGCGGGAGGAGGGAATGAGCAGTTCTTC. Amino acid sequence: CASSLVGAGGGNEQFF.

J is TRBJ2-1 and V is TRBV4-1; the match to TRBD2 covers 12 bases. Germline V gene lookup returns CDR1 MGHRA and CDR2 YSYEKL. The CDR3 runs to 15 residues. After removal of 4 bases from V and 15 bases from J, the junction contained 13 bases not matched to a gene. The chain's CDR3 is CASSPLSPSGRAPFF. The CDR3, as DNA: TGCGCCAGCAGCCCCCTTAGTCCTAGCGGGAGGGCTCCGTTCTTC.

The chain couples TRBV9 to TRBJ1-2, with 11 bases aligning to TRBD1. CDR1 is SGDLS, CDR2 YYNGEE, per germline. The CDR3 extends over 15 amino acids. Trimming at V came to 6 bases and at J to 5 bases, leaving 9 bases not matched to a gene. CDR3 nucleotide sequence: TGTGCCAGCACCGCCGGACAGGGGGCGAGGTATGGCTACACCTTC. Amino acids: CASTAGQGARYGYTF.

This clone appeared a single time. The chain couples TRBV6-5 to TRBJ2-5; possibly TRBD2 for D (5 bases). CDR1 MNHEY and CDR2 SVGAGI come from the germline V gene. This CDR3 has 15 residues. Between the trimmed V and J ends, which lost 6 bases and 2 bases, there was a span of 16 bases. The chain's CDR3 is CASSSTSGPQETQYF. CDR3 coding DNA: TGTGCCAGCAGCTCTACTAGTGGACCACAAGAGACCCAGTACTTC.

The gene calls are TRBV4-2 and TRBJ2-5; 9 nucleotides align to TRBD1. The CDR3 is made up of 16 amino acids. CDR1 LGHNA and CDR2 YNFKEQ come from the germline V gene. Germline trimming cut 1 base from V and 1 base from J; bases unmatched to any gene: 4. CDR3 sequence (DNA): TGTGCCAGCAGCCAAGGAGACAGGGGGGCCCAAGAGACCCAGTACTTC. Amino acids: CASSQGDRGAQETQYF.

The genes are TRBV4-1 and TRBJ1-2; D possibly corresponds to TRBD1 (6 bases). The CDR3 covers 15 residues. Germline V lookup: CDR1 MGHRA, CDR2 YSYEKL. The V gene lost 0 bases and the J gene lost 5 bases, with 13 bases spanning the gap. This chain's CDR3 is CASSQDRSRGYGYTF. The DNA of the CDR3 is TGCGCCAGCAGCCAAGATAGGAGCAGGGGATATGGCTACACCTTC.

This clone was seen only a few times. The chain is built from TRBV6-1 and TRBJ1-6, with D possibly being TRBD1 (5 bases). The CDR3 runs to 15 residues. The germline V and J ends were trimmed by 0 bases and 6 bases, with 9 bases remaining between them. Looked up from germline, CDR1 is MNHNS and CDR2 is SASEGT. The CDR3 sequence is CASSEATGSNSPLHF. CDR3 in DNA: TGTGCCAGCAGTGAAGCAACAGGTTCTAATTCACCCCTCCACTTT.

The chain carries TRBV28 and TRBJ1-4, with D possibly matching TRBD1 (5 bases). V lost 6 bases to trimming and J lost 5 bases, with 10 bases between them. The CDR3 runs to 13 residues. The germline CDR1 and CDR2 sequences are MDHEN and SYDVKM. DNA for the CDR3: TGTGCCAGCAGACGGGGACCAAATGAAAAACTGTTTTTT. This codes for CASRRGPNEKLFF.

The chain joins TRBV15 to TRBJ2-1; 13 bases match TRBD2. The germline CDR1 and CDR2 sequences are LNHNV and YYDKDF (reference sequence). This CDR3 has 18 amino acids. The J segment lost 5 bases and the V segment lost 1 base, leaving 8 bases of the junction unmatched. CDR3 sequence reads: CATSRGTSGSPLNNEQFF. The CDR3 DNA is TGTGCCACCAGCAGAGGGACTAGCGGGAGCCCCTTAAACAATGAGCAGTTCTTC.

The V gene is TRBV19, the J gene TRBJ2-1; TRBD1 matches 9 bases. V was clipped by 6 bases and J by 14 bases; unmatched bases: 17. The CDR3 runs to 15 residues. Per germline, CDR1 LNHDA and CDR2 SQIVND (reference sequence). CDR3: CASSSPGDRALQEFF. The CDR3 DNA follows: TGTGCCAGTAGCTCACCAGGGGACAGGGCTCTACAAGAGTTCTTC. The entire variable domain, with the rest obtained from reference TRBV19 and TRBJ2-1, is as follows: DGGITQSPKYLFRKEGQNVTLSCEQNLNHDAMYWYRQDPGQGLRLIYYSQIVNDFQKGDIAEGYSVSREKKESFPLTVTSAQKNPTAFYLCASSSPGDRALQEFFGPGTRLTVL.

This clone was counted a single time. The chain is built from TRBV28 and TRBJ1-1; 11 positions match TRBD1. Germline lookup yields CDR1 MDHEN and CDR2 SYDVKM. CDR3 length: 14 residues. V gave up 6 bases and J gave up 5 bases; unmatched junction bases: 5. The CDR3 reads CASSPGTGGTEAFF. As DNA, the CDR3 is TGTGCCAGCAGCCCCGGGACAGGGGGTACTGAAGCTTTCTTT.

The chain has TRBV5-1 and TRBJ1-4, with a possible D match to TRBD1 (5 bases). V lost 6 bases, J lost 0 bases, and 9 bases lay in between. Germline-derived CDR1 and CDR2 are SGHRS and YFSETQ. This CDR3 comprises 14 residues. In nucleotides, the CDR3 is TGCGCCAGCACCCAGGGCGCAACTAATGAAAAACTGTTTTTT. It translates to CASTQGATNEKLFF.

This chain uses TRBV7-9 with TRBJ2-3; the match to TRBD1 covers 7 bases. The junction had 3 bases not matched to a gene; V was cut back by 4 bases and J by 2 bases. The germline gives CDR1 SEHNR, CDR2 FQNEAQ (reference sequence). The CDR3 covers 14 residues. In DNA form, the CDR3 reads TGTGCCAGCAGCTCGACAGGGTACACAGATACGCAGTATTTT. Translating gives CASSSTGYTDTQYF.

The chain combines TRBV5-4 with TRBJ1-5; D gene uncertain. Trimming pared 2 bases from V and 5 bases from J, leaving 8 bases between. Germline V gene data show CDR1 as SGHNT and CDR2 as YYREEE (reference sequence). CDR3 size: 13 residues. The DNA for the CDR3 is TGTGCCAGCAGCTTAGGTCTCGATCAGCCCCAGCATTTT. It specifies CASSLGLDQPQHF.

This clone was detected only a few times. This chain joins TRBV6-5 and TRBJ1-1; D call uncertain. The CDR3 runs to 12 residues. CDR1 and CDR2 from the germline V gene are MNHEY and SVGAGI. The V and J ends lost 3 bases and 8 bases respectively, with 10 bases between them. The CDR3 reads CASSYLDGEAFF. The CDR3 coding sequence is TGTGCCAGCAGTTATTTGGACGGCGAAGCTTTCTTT.

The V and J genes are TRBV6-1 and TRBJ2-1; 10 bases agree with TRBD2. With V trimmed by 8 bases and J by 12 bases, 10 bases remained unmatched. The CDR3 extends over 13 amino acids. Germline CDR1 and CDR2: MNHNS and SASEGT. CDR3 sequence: CASRASGSEGQFF. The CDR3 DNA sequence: TGTGCCAGCCGGGCTAGCGGGAGTGAAGGGCAGTTCTTC.